A selection of T cell receptor beta chains follows, all from one sample in a study of blood T cell repertoires in COVID-19. Here immunoSEQ multiplex PCR was the method, and the copy in TCRdb shows in-frame clones only, minus some. The table shows 330,000 or so clones, with approximately 88% occurring only once. The sequenced sample consisted of peripheral blood. The origin of the receptors is a man aged 30 to 45 with COVID-19, enrolled during active disease. Both conserved end residues are part of each CDR3. A D gene is named only where the DNA matches it firmly. A row's size may be missing; if present it is once, few, many or a size class.

TRBV7-3	.	TRBJ1-3	.	CASSTGGVGNTIYF	TGTGCCAGCAGCACGGGGGGTGTGGGAAACACCATATATTTT
TRBV5-4	TRBD1	TRBJ1-2	.	CASSRDRFNYGYTF	TGTGCCAGCAGCAGGGACAGATTTAACTATGGCTACACCTTC
TRBV4-3	TRBD2	TRBJ2-1	.	CASSRELAGGYNEQFF	TGCGCCAGCAGCCGAGAACTAGCGGGGGGCTACAATGAGCAGTTCTTC
TRBV30	TRBD2	TRBJ2-5	.	CAWSSGLAGGPRETQYF	TGTGCCTGGAGTAGTGGCCTAGCGGGAGGGCCACGGGAGACCCAGTACTTC
TRBV7-9	TRBD2	TRBJ2-7	few	CASSFIPGLAVVTYEQYF	TGTGCCAGCAGCTTCATCCCGGGACTAGCGGTGGTTACCTACGAGCAGTACTTC
TRBV6-5	.	TRBJ2-4	.	CASSQTGNKNIQYF	TGTGCCAGCAGTCAAACAGGGAACAAAAACATTCAGTACTTC
TRBV19	TRBD1	TRBJ1-2	.	CASSSPPGQRTPYGYTF	TGTGCCAGTAGCTCCCCCCCGGGACAGAGAACACCCTATGGCTACACCTTC
TRBV7-9	.	TRBJ2-3	.	CASSFDSGVASTDTQYF	TGTGCCAGCAGCTTCGATTCCGGGGTTGCTAGCACAGATACGCAGTATTTT
TRBV10-3	TRBD2	TRBJ2-1	.	CAISDEGLAASYNEQFF	TGTGCCATCAGTGATGAGGGACTAGCGGCCTCCTACAATGAGCAGTTCTTC
TRBV7-8	.	TRBJ2-7	.	CASSLVLGSPSYSYEQYF	TGTGCCAGCAGCTTAGTCTTGGGCAGTCCCTCTTACTCCTACGAGCAGTACTTC
TRBV5-4	.	TRBJ1-1	.	CASSLMGRGWNTEAFF	TGTGCCAGCAGCTTGATGGGCAGGGGATGGAACACTGAAGCTTTCTTT
TRBV24-1	.	TRBJ2-3	.	CATSDPVATDTQYF	TGTGCCACCAGTGATCCCGTAGCGACAGATACGCAGTATTTT
TRBV3-1/TRBV3-2	.	TRBJ1-6	few	CASSQGWGGTYNSPLHF	TGTGCCAGCAGCCAAGGTTGGGGGGGAACCTATAATTCACCCCTCCACTTT
TRBV28	.	TRBJ2-1	.	CASSFGGGRYNEQFF	TGTGCCAGCAGTTTTGGGGGAGGCCGATACAATGAGCAGTTCTTC
TRBV7-9	TRBD1	TRBJ1-5	.	CASSFGDRASQPQHF	TGTGCCAGCAGCTTCGGAGACAGGGCTAGTCAGCCCCAGCATTTT
TRBV9	.	TRBJ2-1	.	CASSGQGNEQFF	TGTGCCAGCAGCGGCCAGGGGAATGAGCAGTTCTTC
TRBV29-1	TRBD2	TRBJ2-5	few	CSVGLAGSGETQYF	TGCAGCGTGGGACTAGCGGGATCGGGAGAGACCCAGTACTTC
TRBV27	TRBD2	TRBJ2-7	.	CASSLGASGSLGQYF	TGTGCCAGCAGCCTCGGGGCTAGCGGGAGTCTCGGGCAGTACTTC
TRBV7-9	.	TRBJ2-5	.	CASSLRQGQETQYF	TGTGCCAGCAGCTTAAGGCAGGGACAAGAGACCCAGTACTTC
TRBV9	.	TRBJ1-3	.	CASSPTGGNTIYF	TGTGCCAGCAGCCCAACAGGGGGAAACACCATATATTTT
TRBV28	TRBD1	TRBJ2-1	once	CASSLGQGAREQFF	TGTGCCAGCAGCCTTGGACAGGGGGCGCGTGAGCAGTTCTTC
TRBV2	.	TRBJ1-2	.	CASSYLVRYGYTF	TGTGCCAGCAGTTACTTAGTGAGGTATGGCTACACCTTC
TRBV7-2	TRBD1	TRBJ2-5	.	CASSLVRDRGRGTYF	TGTGCCAGCAGCTTAGTCCGGGACAGGGGGCGCGGGACCTACTTC
TRBV7-3	.	TRBJ2-1	.	CASSLWQGTYNEQFF	TGTGCCAGCAGCTTATGGCAGGGGACCTACAATGAGCAGTTCTTC
TRBV19	.	TRBJ1-1	.	CASSFTVGLEAFF	TGTGCCAGTAGTTTTACAGTTGGGCTTGAAGCTTTCTTT
TRBV24-1	TRBD2	TRBJ2-7	.	CATSDSGRDEQYF	TGTGCCACCAGTGATAGCGGGAGAGACGAGCAGTACTTC
TRBV11-2	TRBD1	TRBJ1-2	.	CASSLAQGGTQGGYTF	TGTGCCAGCAGCTTAGCCCAGGGGGGTACCCAGGGGGGCTACACCTTC
TRBV28	TRBD1	TRBJ2-6	.	CASGQGISGANVLTF	TGTGCCAGTGGACAGGGTATCTCTGGGGCCAACGTCCTGACTTTC
TRBV28	TRBD1	TRBJ1-2	once	CASRTGTGVYGYTF	TGTGCCAGCAGAACCGGGACAGGGGTATATGGCTACACCTTC
TRBV13	TRBD1	TRBJ2-2	.	CASSPGGRSNTGELFF	TGTGCCAGCAGCCCAGGGGGCCGGTCGAACACCGGGGAGCTGTTTTTT
TRBV10-3	.	TRBJ2-7	.	CAIAAGGSYEQYF	TGTGCCATCGCGGCAGGAGGTTCCTACGAGCAGTACTTC
TRBV6-5	.	TRBJ1-4	once	CASSFTGDEKLFF	TGTGCCAGCAGTTTTACAGGAGATGAAAAACTGTTTTTT
TRBV5-6	TRBD1	TRBJ2-1	.	CASSFGTAYNEQFF	TGTGCCAGCAGCTTCGGGACAGCCTACAATGAGCAGTTCTTC
TRBV7-3	.	TRBJ1-6	once	CASSLRGGDSPLHF	TGTGCCAGCAGCTTAAGGGGGGGCGATTCACCCCTCCACTTT
TRBV4-3	TRBD2	TRBJ2-5	.	CASSQGARGEKETQYF	TGCGCCAGCAGCCAGGGAGCCCGGGGGGAGAAAGAGACCCAGTACTTC
TRBV4-2	.	TRBJ2-7	.	CASSQEGNGRGYEQYF	TGTGCCAGCAGCCAAGAAGGGAACGGGAGAGGGTACGAGCAGTACTTC
TRBV3-1/TRBV3-2	TRBD2	TRBJ2-1	.	CASSQDLWREVISSNEQFF	TGTGCCAGCAGCCAAGATCTTTGGCGGGAGGTCATTTCGAGCAATGAGCAGTTCTTC
TRBV5-6	.	TRBJ1-4	once	CASSLGGEKLFF	TGTGCCAGCAGCTTGGGAGGGGAAAAACTGTTTTTT
TRBV28	.	TRBJ1-2	.	CASSFVAYGYTF	TGTGCCAGCAGTTTCGTAGCCTATGGCTACACCTTC
TRBV11-2	.	TRBJ2-2	.	CASSFEAGTGELFF	TGTGCCAGCAGCTTTGAAGCGGGCACCGGGGAGCTGTTTTTT
TRBV29-1	.	TRBJ1-5	few	CSARTAEGPQHF	TGCAGCGCCAGGACGGCCGAGGGGCCCCAGCATTTT
TRBV6-5	.	TRBJ1-4	.	CASRQGWTGEKLFF	TGTGCCAGCAGGCAGGGGTGGACCGGTGAAAAACTGTTTTTT
TRBV10-3	TRBD1	TRBJ2-1	.	CAISSATGGLLSSYNEQFF	TGTGCCATCAGCAGTGCGACAGGGGGTTTACTGAGCTCCTACAATGAGCAGTTCTTC
TRBV6-2/TRBV6-3	.	TRBJ1-6	.	CASSYSQGNSPLHF	TGTGCCAGCAGTTACTCCCAGGGGAATTCACCCCTCCACTTT
TRBV10-3	.	TRBJ1-6	.	CAISESFGRADNSPLHF	TGTGCCATCAGTGAGTCTTTCGGCAGGGCTGATAATTCACCCCTCCACTTT
TRBV9	TRBD2	TRBJ2-7	.	CASSVAGGSSYEQYF	TGTGCCAGCAGCGTAGCTGGCGGGAGCTCCTACGAGCAGTACTTC
TRBV5-6	.	TRBJ1-5	.	CASSLGLSNQPQHF	TGTGCCAGCAGCTTGGGGCTTAGCAATCAGCCCCAGCATTTT
TRBV7-3	TRBD1	TRBJ1-2	once	CASREPGQGHHGYTF	TGTGCCAGCAGGGAACCGGGACAGGGACATCATGGCTACACCTTC
TRBV5-5	.	TRBJ1-4	.	CASSLVSGFNEKLFF	TGTGCCAGCAGCTTGGTTTCCGGTTTTAATGAAAAACTGTTTTTT
TRBV19	TRBD2	TRBJ2-1	many	CASSIGLAGNEQFF	TGTGCCAGTAGTATAGGACTAGCGGGGAATGAGCAGTTCTTC
TRBV28	.	TRBJ2-3	.	CASSLNRDTQYF	TGTGCCAGCAGTTTGAACCGGGATACGCAGTATTTT
TRBV5-8	TRBD2	TRBJ2-3	.	CASSSSAGGGTDTQYF	TGTGCCAGCAGCTCCAGCGCGGGGGGCGGCACAGATACGCAGTATTTT
TRBV27	.	TRBJ2-3	.	CASSFAADTQYF	TGTGCCAGCAGTTTTGCGGCAGATACGCAGTATTTT
TRBV7-9	TRBD2	TRBJ2-1	.	CARPLSSGGAGEQFF	TGTGCCCGCCCTTTGAGTAGCGGGGGGGCCGGGGAGCAGTTCTTC
TRBV19	.	TRBJ2-3	.	CASSTTGNAGDTQYF	TGTGCCAGTAGTACCACAGGGAATGCTGGAGATACGCAGTATTTT
TRBV7-8	.	TRBJ1-6	once	CASSLISPSAPLHF	TGTGCCAGCAGCTTAATTTCGCCGTCGGCACCCCTCCACTTT